This TCR beta chain was profiled in a study of beta chain features in type 1 diabetes. The wider study: Sorted cells from all samples, numbering 107,917,701, were examined. Points from the study as a whole: For TCRB rearrangement, an influence of HLA type remained unresolved here.

This clone turned up a few times. Its antigen is currently unknown. The sequenced template was cDNA made from the entire isolated RNA. Only in-frame clones appear in the TCRdb table, and some are missing; sequencing was by immunoSEQ multiplex PCR. The sample records about 150,000 clones, about 9.2% being singletons. It was one heparinised blood draw, averaging around 120 mL, that each donor gave. Purity (above 95%) was reached by all sorted populations. In germline, CDR1 is LGHNA, CDR2 YNFKEQ. V shed 0 bases and J shed 2 bases, with 10 bases lying between them. The CDR3 contains 16 residues. Input material: central memory CD4+ T cells from blood. This receptor was obtained from a man younger than 30 in good health. This chain joins TRBV4-2 and TRBJ2-2; the D gene is possibly TRBD2 (6 bases). This CDR3 is CASSQDVSGNTGELFF. DNA for the CDR3: TGTGCCAGCAGCCAAGATGTTAGCGGTAACACCGGGGAGCTGTTTTTT.